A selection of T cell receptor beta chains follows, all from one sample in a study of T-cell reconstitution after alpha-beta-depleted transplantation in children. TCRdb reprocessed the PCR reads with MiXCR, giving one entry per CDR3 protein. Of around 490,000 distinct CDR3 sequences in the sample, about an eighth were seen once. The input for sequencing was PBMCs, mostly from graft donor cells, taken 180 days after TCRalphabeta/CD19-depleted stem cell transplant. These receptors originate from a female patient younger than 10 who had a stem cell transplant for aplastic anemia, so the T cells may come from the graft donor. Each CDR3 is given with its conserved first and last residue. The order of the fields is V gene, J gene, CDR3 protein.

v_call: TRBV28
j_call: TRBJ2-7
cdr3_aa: CASSPRQGAAYEQYF

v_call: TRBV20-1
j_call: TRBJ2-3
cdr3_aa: CSAEEISTDTQYF

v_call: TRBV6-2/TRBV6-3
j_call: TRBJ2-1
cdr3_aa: CASSYGRVREQFF

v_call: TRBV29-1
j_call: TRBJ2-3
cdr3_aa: CSARERLTDTQYF

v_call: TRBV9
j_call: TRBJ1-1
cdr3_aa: CASSVMGHEAFF

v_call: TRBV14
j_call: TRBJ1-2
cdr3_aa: CASSPGYGYTF

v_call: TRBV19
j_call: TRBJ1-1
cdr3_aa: CASSHSRVMNTEAFF

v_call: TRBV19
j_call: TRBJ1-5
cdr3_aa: CASSRFCANQPQHF

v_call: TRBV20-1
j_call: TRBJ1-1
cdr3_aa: CSAIGTGHTEAFF

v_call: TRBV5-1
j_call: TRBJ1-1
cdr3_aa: CASSATGWGTEAFF

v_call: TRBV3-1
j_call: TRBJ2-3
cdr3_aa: CASSDTRRERADTQYF

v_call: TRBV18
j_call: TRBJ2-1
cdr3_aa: CASSSPMDRPYNEQFF

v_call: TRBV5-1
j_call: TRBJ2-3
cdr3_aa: CASSSPSGTPTDTQYF

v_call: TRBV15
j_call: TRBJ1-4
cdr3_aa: CATSRTAATNEKLFF

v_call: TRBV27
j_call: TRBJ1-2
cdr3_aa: CASSLGVPGTGGAYGYTF

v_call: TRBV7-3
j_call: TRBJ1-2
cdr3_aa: CASSWDRKGYGYTF

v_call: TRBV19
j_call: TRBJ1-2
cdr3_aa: CASTDRGTANYGYTF

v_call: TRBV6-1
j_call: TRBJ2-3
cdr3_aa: CASSPAQLTDTQYF

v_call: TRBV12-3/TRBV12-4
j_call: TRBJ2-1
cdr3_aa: CASSLWLAGPYNEQFF

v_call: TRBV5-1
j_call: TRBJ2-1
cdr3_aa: CASSLATEQFF